Listed below are T cell receptor beta chains from one sample, sequenced in a study of blood T cell repertoires in COVID-19. This table comes from immunoSEQ multiplex PCR, and its TCRdb copy is limited to in-frame clones, with some not included. This table holds some 45,000 clones, about 85% found once. The material sequenced was peripheral blood. All receptors come from a woman of 80 years or more with acute or convalescent COVID-19. CDR3s include the opening cysteine and the closing phenylalanine or tryptophan. D genes are given only for firm matches. Size is omitted from some rows. Given values are once, few, many or a class for expanded clones.

V,size,J,D,DNA,CDR3
TRBV6-5,-,TRBJ1-1,-,TGTGCCAGCAGTTTTGAGGGCACTGAAGCTTTCTTT,CASSFEGTEAFF
TRBV9,-,TRBJ2-5,-,TGTGCCAGCAGCGCCTCGACAGGCCAAGAGACCCAGTACTTC,CASSASTGQETQYF
TRBV24-1,-,TRBJ2-3,TRBD2,TGTGCCACCAGTGGGGGGGGGACTAGTACTGGTACAGATACGCAGTATTTT,CATSGGGTSTGTDTQYF
TRBV20-1,-,TRBJ1-1,-,TGCAGTGCCTACGGAGAGACTGAAGCTTTCTTT,CSAYGETEAFF
TRBV25-1,-,TRBJ2-7,-,TGTGCCAGCAGTGAGGGACACTTATACGAGCAGTACTTC,CASSEGHLYEQYF
TRBV5-1,few,TRBJ2-5,TRBD1,TGCGCCAGCAGCTCCGGACAGGGGGGAGAGACCCAGTACTTC,CASSSGQGGETQYF
TRBV28,-,TRBJ1-1,-,TGTGCCAGCAGTTTTCCCAGGGCAGCGCGGCCGGGCACTGAAGCTTTCTTT,CASSFPRAARPGTEAFF
TRBV12-3/TRBV12-4,-,TRBJ2-5,-,TGTGCCAGCAGTTTGAACTTAAAAGAGACCCAGTACTTC,CASSLNLKETQYF
TRBV12-3/TRBV12-4,-,TRBJ1-5,-,TGTGCCAGCAGCGAACATGGGGGCCAGCCCCAGCATTTT,CASSEHGGQPQHF
TRBV7-2,-,TRBJ2-4,TRBD1,TGTGCCAGCAGCTTAAGGGGGCAGGGGAACATTCAGTACTTC,CASSLRGQGNIQYF
TRBV7-9,few,TRBJ1-1,TRBD1,TGTGCCAGCAGCCGCCGGGACAGGGTAAACACTGAAGCTTTCTTT,CASSRRDRVNTEAFF
TRBV3-1/TRBV3-2,-,TRBJ1-2,TRBD1,TGTGCCAGCAGCCAAGTACGGAGAACAGGGGATAACTATGGCTACACCTTC,CASSQVRRTGDNYGYTF
TRBV28,few,TRBJ2-4,-,TGTGCCAGCAGTTTACTAGGCATTCAGTACTTC,CASSLLGIQYF
TRBV18,-,TRBJ2-7,TRBD2,TGTGCCAGCTCGCCCGGACTAGCGGTCTCCTACGAGCAGTACTTC,CASSPGLAVSYEQYF
TRBV30,-,TRBJ1-1,-,TGTGCCTGGACAGGCACCTTAATGAACACTGAAGCTTTCTTT,CAWTGTLMNTEAFF
TRBV9,once,TRBJ1-1,-,TGTGCCAGCAGCGTAGGACCGGGGGGGCAGAACACTGAAGCTTTCTTT,CASSVGPGGQNTEAFF
TRBV6-4,-,TRBJ1-2,-,TGTGCCAGCAGTGAAACAGGGTCTAATGGCTACACCTTC,CASSETGSNGYTF
TRBV18,-,TRBJ2-3,TRBD1,TGTGCCAGCTCACTTGACGCAGGGGGAAATACGCAGTATTTT,CASSLDAGGNTQYF
TRBV19,-,TRBJ2-2,TRBD2,TGTGCCAGTAGCTCCGGACTAGCGGGAGGTTCTTTCACCGGGGAGCTGTTTTTT,CASSSGLAGGSFTGELFF
TRBV6-7,-,TRBJ2-2,TRBD2,TGTGCCAGCATACACGTCCTAGCGGGAGCGGGCACCGGGGAGCTGTTTTTT,CASIHVLAGAGTGELFF
TRBV5-1,-,TRBJ2-5,-,TGCGCCAGCCGGAATACAGTGTACCAAGAGACCCAGTACTTC,CASRNTVYQETQYF
TRBV4-1,-,TRBJ1-2,-,TGCGCCAGCAGCCAAGAGGGCAGCGGCTACACCTTC,CASSQEGSGYTF
TRBV5-1,-,TRBJ2-5,-,TGCGCCAGCAGCTTGGGGAGGCAAGAGACCCAGTACTTC,CASSLGRQETQYF
TRBV10-3,-,TRBJ1-2,TRBD1,TGTGCCATCAGCCCCGGGACAGAGGGACGAGGCTACACCTTC,CAISPGTEGRGYTF
TRBV2,-,TRBJ1-6,TRBD1,TGTGCCAGCAGGGGGACAGGGGGCGCTGGGCTTAATTCACCCCTCCACTTT,CASRGTGGAGLNSPLHF
TRBV5-1,-,TRBJ1-6,-,TGCGCCAGCAGCTCCGGGAACGATTCACCCCTCCACTTT,CASSSGNDSPLHF
TRBV9,many,TRBJ2-1,TRBD2,TGTGCCAGCAGCGTAGATTGGGGAGGGCTGAACAATGAGCAGTTCTTC,CASSVDWGGLNNEQFF
TRBV24-1,-,TRBJ2-2,TRBD2,TGTGCCACCAGTGAAAGCGGGAGGGGAAACACCGGGGAGCTGTTTTTT,CATSESGRGNTGELFF
TRBV14,-,TRBJ1-2,TRBD1,TGTGCCAGCGTGAGATGGACAGGGGCCGATGGCTACACCTTC,CASVRWTGADGYTF
TRBV7-9,few,TRBJ2-1,-,TGTGCCAGCAGCTTAGGGGAGGCGGAGCAGTTCTTC,CASSLGEAEQFF
TRBV30,-,TRBJ1-6,-,TGTGCCTGGAAAATCCTGCGGGGATCGGGGGGTAATTCACCCCTCCACTTT,CAWKILRGSGGNSPLHF
TRBV4-2,few,TRBJ1-1,-,TGTGCCAGCAGCCAGGAAGGACAGCTGAACACTGAAGCTTTCTTT,CASSQEGQLNTEAFF
TRBV2,-,TRBJ1-1,TRBD1,TGTGCCAGCCATCCCCGGGACAGGGGATTTGAAGCTTTCTTT,CASHPRDRGFEAFF
TRBV6-6,-,TRBJ1-5,-,TGTGCCAGCAGTTACGAACTGAATAGCAATCAGCCCCAGCATTTT,CASSYELNSNQPQHF
TRBV7-8,-,TRBJ2-7,-,TGTGCCAGCAGCTTGGGGCATACCTACGAGCAGTACTTC,CASSLGHTYEQYF
TRBV5-1,-,TRBJ2-5,TRBD1,TGCGCCAGCAGCTCCCCGACAGGGGTAATGGAGACCCAGTACTTC,CASSSPTGVMETQYF
TRBV18,once,TRBJ2-7,TRBD1,TGTGCCAGCTCCCACGACGGGACAGGGAACGAGCAGTACTTC,CASSHDGTGNEQYF
TRBV2,-,TRBJ2-7,TRBD2,TGTGCCAGCAGTGATATCGGCGGGGGGAGCTCCTACGAGCAGTACTTC,CASSDIGGGSSYEQYF
TRBV19,once,TRBJ2-5,TRBD2,TGTGCCAGTAGATTCGGGCCAGCGGGAACAGAGACCCAGTACTTC,CASRFGPAGTETQYF
TRBV10-3,-,TRBJ2-5,TRBD2,TGTGCCACCTCGGGACTAGCGGGAGATATTGGAGAGACCCAGTACTTC,CATSGLAGDIGETQYF
TRBV25-1,-,TRBJ2-7,-,TGTGCCAGCAGTGCAGTGTACGAGCAGTACTTC,CASSAVYEQYF
TRBV7-9,-,TRBJ2-3,TRBD1,TGTGCCAGCAGCTTAGTACAGGGACAGGGGTTTGATACGCAGTATTTT,CASSLVQGQGFDTQYF
TRBV10-3,few,TRBJ2-1,-,TGTGCCGTCGGAGCGGATACCTACAATGAGCAGTTCTTC,CAVGADTYNEQFF
TRBV4-1,-,TRBJ2-1,TRBD2,TGCGCCAGCAGCCTATCGGGTAGCGGGATAGGCAATGAGCAGTTCTTC,CASSLSGSGIGNEQFF
TRBV27,-,TRBJ1-6,-,TGTGCCAGCAGCCGGGGAGGGACCATCTCTTCTTCACCCCTCCACTTT,CASSRGGTISSSPLHF
TRBV5-1,-,TRBJ1-1,TRBD1,TGCGCCAGCAGCTTAGAACAGGGGGCGAGCACTGAAGCTTTCTTT,CASSLEQGASTEAFF
TRBV2,-,TRBJ1-2,TRBD1,TGTGCCAGCATCGAACAAGGGACAGGGAGAAGTGGCTACACCTTC,CASIEQGTGRSGYTF
TRBV12-3/TRBV12-4,-,TRBJ1-6,TRBD1,TGTGCCAGCAGCAACAGGGGAGACTCACCCCTCCACTTT,CASSNRGDSPLHF
TRBV7-9,-,TRBJ2-7,-,TGTGCCAGCACCGCTGGTGAGCCCGACTACGAGCAGTACTTC,CASTAGEPDYEQYF
TRBV5-4,few,TRBJ2-7,-,TGTGCCAGCAGCCCCAGTGCTAGCGAAGGCTACGAGCAGTACTTC,CASSPSASEGYEQYF
TRBV10-1,-,TRBJ1-1,-,TGCGCCAGCAGCAACGGGATGAGGACTGAAGCTTTCTTT,CASSNGMRTEAFF
TRBV9,-,TRBJ1-3,-,TGTGCCAGCAGCCCTCCCGCTGGAAACACCATATATTTT,CASSPPAGNTIYF
TRBV9,few,TRBJ1-2,-,TGTGCCAGCAGCCCCTTGGACAGAGACTCCTATGGCTACACCTTC,CASSPLDRDSYGYTF
TRBV7-9,few,TRBJ1-1,-,TGTGCCAGCAGCAGAGGAGAAGCTTTCTTT,CASSRGEAFF
TRBV27,-,TRBJ1-6,-,TGTGCCAGCAGTTTCGGAGCGATTAATTCACCCCTCCACTTT,CASSFGAINSPLHF
TRBV11-2,-,TRBJ2-1,TRBD2,TGTGCCAGCAGCTTAGCACTAGCGGGTTATGAGCAGTTCTTC,CASSLALAGYEQFF
TRBV4-1,-,TRBJ1-5,-,TGCGCCAGCAGCCAGACCTTGACAGTGGGGAATCAGCCCCAGCATTTT,CASSQTLTVGNQPQHF
TRBV28,-,TRBJ2-3,-,TGTGCCAGCAGTTTGTTTCTAGGAGGCACAGATACGCAGTATTTT,CASSLFLGGTDTQYF
TRBV5-1,-,TRBJ2-1,TRBD1,TGCGCCAGCAGCTTGAGTACGGGACAGGGGTTCTTC,CASSLSTGQGFF
TRBV3-1/TRBV3-2,-,TRBJ1-1,-,TGTGCCAGCAGCTCAGGCTGGAGGGACACTGAAGCTTTCTTT,CASSSGWRDTEAFF